Listed below are T cell receptor beta chains from one sample, sequenced in a study of PD-L1 blockade in urothelial cancer. Profiled with immunoSEQ multiplex PCR; TCRdb holds only in-frame clones, not every one. The data show 80,000 to 130,000 clones, 91% seen once. The sample consisted of PBMCs, taken around atezolizumab (anti-PD-L1) treatment. The receptors originated from a woman older than 75 with urothelial cancer. CDR3s leave out the opening cysteine and the closing phenylalanine or tryptophan. Rows give clone size only sometimes, using once, few, many, or a class for an expanded clone.

size: .; J: TRBJ2-5; V: TRBV7-3; CDR3: ASSLGQAQETQY
size: .; J: TRBJ2-2; V: TRBV14; CDR3: ASSQVWTGNTGELF
size: .; J: TRBJ2-5; V: TRBV15; CDR3: ATSYEWRATQY
size: .; J: TRBJ1-4; V: TRBV18; CDR3: ASSPSQGQGDEKLF
size: .; J: TRBJ2-3; V: TRBV6-1; CDR3: ASSARQISSTDTQY
size: .; J: TRBJ2-7; V: TRBV27; CDR3: ASSYGSDDEQY
size: .; J: TRBJ2-3; V: TRBV7-2; CDR3: ASSSQGGIDTQY
size: once; J: TRBJ1-1; V: TRBV7-9; CDR3: ASSPGQGNTEAF
size: .; J: TRBJ2-1; V: TRBV18; CDR3: ASSPRDRVYNEQF
size: .; J: TRBJ1-5; V: TRBV2; CDR3: ASSGSPTTVGGGQPQH
size: few; J: TRBJ1-2; V: TRBV5-6; CDR3: ASSSRGANYGYT
size: .; J: TRBJ2-1; V: TRBV28; CDR3: ASSLVASSGNEQF
size: .; J: TRBJ1-1; V: TRBV2; CDR3: ASTSQVVMNTEAF
size: .; J: TRBJ1-4; V: TRBV30; CDR3: AWTSGGGEKLF
size: .; J: TRBJ2-3; V: TRBV11-2; CDR3: ASSSVSGSRTDTQY
size: .; J: TRBJ2-2; V: TRBV5-6; CDR3: ASSLARGQGWAGELF
size: .; J: TRBJ2-1; V: TRBV7-9; CDR3: ASSSQGAPSYNEQF
size: once; J: TRBJ1-1; V: TRBV15; CDR3: ATSSQGFEAF
size: .; J: TRBJ1-2; V: TRBV30; CDR3: AWSTNPQGSGYT
size: .; J: TRBJ1-4; V: TRBV2; CDR3: ASRGGNEKLF
size: .; J: TRBJ2-3; V: TRBV2; CDR3: ASSEDGRAADTQY
size: .; J: TRBJ1-3; V: TRBV5-6; CDR3: ASSRTWDSSGNTIY
size: once; J: TRBJ2-7; V: TRBV19; CDR3: ASSDSPSYEQY
size: .; J: TRBJ2-1; V: TRBV25-1; CDR3: ASVETGIHNEQF
size: once; J: TRBJ2-7; V: TRBV10-2; CDR3: ASSENRGAEY
size: few; J: TRBJ1-5; V: TRBV28; CDR3: ASSYRASNQPQH
size: .; J: TRBJ2-3; V: TRBV5-4; CDR3: ASPGGVAGGLGDTQY
size: .; J: TRBJ1-2; V: TRBV21-1; CDR3: ASSKAGQPQAYGYT
size: .; J: TRBJ1-1; V: TRBV11-3; CDR3: ASSTRGNTEAF
size: .; J: TRBJ1-1; V: TRBV27; CDR3: ASQSQGAKGVAEAF
size: .; J: TRBJ2-4; V: TRBV19; CDR3: ASSTVAGGFKNIQY